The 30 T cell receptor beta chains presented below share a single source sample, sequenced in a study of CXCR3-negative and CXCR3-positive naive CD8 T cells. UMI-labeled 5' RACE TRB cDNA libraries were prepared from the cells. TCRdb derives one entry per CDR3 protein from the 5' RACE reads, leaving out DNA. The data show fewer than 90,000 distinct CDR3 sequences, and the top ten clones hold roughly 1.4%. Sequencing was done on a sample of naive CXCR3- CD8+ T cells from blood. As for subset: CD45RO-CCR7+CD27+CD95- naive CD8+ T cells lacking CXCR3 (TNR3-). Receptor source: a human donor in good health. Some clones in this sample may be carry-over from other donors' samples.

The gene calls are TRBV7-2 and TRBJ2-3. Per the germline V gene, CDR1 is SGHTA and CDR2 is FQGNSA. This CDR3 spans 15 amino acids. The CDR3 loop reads CASSFVGLALDTQYF.

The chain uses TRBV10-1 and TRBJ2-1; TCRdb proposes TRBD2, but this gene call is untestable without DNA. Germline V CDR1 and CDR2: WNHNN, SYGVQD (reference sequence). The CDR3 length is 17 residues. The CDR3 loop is CASSESAGTTWEDEQFF.

The CDR3 region is CASTLAGGFGDEQFF. The chain couples TRBV2 to TRBJ2-1; there is no DNA to check the TCRdb D call of TRBD2. CDR1 and CDR2 from the germline V gene are SNHLY and FYNNEI. This CDR3 is built from 15 residues.

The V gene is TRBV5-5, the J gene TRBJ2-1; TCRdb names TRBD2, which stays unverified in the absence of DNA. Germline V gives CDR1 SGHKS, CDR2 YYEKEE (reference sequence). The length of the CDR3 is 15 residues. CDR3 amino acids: CASSFVAGPYNEQFF.

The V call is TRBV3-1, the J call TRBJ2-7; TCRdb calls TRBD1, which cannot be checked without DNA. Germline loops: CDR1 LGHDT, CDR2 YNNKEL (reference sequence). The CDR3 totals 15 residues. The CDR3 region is CASSLGDGTVYEQYF.

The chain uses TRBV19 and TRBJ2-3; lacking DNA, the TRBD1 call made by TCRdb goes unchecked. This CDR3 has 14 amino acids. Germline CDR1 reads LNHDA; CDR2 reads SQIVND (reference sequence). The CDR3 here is CASSRGGVTDTQYF.

The CDR3 here is CASSSYGLAGGPTDTQYF. The chain combines TRBV5-1 with TRBJ2-3; the D gene TCRdb calls, TRBD2, cannot be checked with no DNA. The CDR3 length is 18 residues. Germline lookup yields CDR1 SGHRS and CDR2 YFSETQ. The whole variable domain, remainder taken from reference TRBV5-1 and TRBJ2-3, is KAGVTQTPRYLIKTRGQQVTLSCSPISGHRSVSWYQQTPGQGLQFLFEYFSETQRNKGNFPGRFSGRQFSNSRSEMNVSTLELGDSALYLCASSSYGLAGGPTDTQYFGPGTRLTVL.

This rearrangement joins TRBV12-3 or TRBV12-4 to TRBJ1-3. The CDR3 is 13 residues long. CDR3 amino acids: CASTLGPGNTIYF.

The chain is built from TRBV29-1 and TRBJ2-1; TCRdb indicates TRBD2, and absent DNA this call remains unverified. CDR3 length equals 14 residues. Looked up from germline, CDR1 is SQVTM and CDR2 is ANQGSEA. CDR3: CSVNAGRVYNEQFF.

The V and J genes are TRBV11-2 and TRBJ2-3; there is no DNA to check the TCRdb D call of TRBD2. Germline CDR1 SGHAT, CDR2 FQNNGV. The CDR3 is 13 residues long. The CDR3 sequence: CASSTGPSDTQYF.

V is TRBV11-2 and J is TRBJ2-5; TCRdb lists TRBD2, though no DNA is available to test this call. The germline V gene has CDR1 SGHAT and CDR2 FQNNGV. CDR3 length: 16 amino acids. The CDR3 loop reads CASSSTLEGGQETQYF.

The CDR3 protein is CASSPGDRGYTEAFF. This rearrangement joins TRBV3-1 to TRBJ1-1; no DNA is available, so the TRBD1 call from TCRdb remains unchecked. This CDR3 region has 15 residues. Germline loops: CDR1 LGHDT, CDR2 YNNKEL (reference sequence).

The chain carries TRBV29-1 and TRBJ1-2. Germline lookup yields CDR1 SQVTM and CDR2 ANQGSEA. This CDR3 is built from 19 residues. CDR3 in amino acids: CSVEERRLPRVILDYGYTF.

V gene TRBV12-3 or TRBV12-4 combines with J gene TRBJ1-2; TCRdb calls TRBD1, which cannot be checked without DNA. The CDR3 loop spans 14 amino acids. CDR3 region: CASSLGTGLYGYTF.

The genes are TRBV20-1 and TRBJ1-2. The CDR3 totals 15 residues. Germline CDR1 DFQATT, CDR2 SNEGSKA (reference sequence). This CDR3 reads CSARPQARENYGYTF.

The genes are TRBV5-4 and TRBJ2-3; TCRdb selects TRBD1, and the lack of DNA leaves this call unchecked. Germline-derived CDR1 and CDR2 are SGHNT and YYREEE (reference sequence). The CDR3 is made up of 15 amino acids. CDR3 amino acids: CASSLVGDGTDTQYF.

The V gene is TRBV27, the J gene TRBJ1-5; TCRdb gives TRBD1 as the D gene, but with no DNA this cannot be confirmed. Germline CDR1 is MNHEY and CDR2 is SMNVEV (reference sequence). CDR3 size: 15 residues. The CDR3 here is CASSLDAGVYQPQHF.

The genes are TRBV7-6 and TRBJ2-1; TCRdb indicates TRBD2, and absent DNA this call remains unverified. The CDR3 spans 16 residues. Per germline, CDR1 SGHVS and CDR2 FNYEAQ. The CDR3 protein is CASSQTPSGRGHEQFF.

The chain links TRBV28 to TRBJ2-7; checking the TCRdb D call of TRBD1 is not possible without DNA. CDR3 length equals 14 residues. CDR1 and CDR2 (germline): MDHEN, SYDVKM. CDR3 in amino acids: CASSFGTGWDEQYF.

The CDR3 region is CSAKGTGGSSPLHF. The chain couples TRBV20-1 to TRBJ1-6; TCRdb's D call, TRBD1, is unchecked because there is no DNA. Germline V CDR1 and CDR2: DFQATT, SNEGSKA (reference sequence). This CDR3 is 14 amino acids long.

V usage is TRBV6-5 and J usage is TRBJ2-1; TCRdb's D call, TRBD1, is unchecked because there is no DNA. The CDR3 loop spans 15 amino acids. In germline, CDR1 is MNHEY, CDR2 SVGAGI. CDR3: CASSYSAGENNEQFF.

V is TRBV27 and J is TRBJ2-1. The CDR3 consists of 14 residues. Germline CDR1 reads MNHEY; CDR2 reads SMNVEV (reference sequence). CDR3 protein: CASSLGTAGNEQFF.

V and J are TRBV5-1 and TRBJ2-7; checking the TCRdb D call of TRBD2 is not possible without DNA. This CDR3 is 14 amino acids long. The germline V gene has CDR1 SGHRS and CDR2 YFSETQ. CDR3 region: CASSLAGTSGEQYF. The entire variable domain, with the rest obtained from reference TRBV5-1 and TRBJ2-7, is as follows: KAGVTQTPRYLIKTRGQQVTLSCSPISGHRSVSWYQQTPGQGLQFLFEYFSETQRNKGNFPGRFSGRQFSNSRSEMNVSTLELGDSALYLCASSLAGTSGEQYFGPGTRLTVT.

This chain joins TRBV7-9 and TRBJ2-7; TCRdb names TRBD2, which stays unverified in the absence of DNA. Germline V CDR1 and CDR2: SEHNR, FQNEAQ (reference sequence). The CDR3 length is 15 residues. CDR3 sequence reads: CASSALLGPSEEQYF.

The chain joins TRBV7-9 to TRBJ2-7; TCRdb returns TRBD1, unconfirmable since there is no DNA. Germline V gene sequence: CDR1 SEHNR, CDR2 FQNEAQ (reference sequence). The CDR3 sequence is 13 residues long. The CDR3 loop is CASSRTETYEQYF.

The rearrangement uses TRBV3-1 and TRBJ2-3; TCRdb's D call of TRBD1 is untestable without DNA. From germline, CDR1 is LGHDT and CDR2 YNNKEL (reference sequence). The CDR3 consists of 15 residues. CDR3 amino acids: CASSLDRGRLDTQYF.

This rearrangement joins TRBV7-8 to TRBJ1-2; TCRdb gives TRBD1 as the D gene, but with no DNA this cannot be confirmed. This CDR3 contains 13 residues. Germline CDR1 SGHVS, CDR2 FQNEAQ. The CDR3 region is CASSARDRGPSAF.

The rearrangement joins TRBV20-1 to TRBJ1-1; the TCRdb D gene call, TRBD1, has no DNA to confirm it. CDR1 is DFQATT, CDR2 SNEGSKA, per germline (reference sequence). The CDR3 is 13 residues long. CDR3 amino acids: CSARPLGATEAFF.

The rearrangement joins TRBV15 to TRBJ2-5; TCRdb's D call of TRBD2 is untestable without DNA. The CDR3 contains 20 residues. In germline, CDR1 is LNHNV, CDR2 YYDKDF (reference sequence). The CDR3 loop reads CATSSPKTYSGGPYQETQYF.

The CDR3 protein is CASSLNRGQPQHF. The chain combines TRBV5-1 with TRBJ1-5; with no DNA, the TCRdb D assignment of TRBD1 cannot be verified. The CDR3 loop spans 13 amino acids. Germline V CDR1 and CDR2: SGHRS, YFSETQ.